This T cell receptor beta chain derives from a study of T cells in tumors after PD-1 blockade. Whole-study context: During anti-PD-1 treatment, some patients continued daily vismodegib 150 mg. Peripheral blood samples averaged 36,536 unique clonotypes and about 120,000 templates. General study results and limits: About 41% of tumor TCR clonotypes were also found in blood.

Note on this clone: The antigen is not known.

Sequencing used immunoSEQ multiplex PCR; TCRdb keeps in-frame clones, though not all of them. In the table there are approximately 47,000 clones, around 80% of which are singletons. Template: tumor biopsy or peripheral blood genomic DNA, about 550-6,500 ng per sample. With 1 base removed from V and 9 bases from J, the gap between germline ends came to 19 bases. The CDR3 sequence is 16 residues long. Germline assignment: CDR1 LGHNT and CDR2 FRNRAP. Sequencing used PBMCs, obtained before anti-PD-1 therapy. The chain carries TRBV12-5 and TRBJ2-1; weak D call: TRBD1 (6 bases). The source is a human donor with advanced basal cell or squamous cell carcinoma (not recorded which). This CDR3 reads CASGLGQGRGLGEQFF. The DNA for the CDR3 is TGTGCTAGTGGTTTGGGTCAGGGCAGGGGCCTGGGTGAGCAGTTCTTC.